This T cell receptor beta chain was found in a study of OX40 agonist ivuxolimab in advanced cancers. Across the study: Around 40% of patients had received prior checkpoint inhibitor therapy. Three patients showed partial responses: one hepatocellular carcinoma and two cutaneous melanoma cases.

V gave up 0 bases and J gave up 7 bases; unmatched junction bases: 2. Per germline, CDR1 MRHNA and CDR2 SNTAGT. The CDR3 loop spans 14 amino acids. Samples of blood were obtained at baseline, on cycle 4 day 1, and on cycle 7 day 1. Sequencing was performed with immunoSEQ multiplex PCR; in TCRdb, only in-frame clones are kept and a portion is missing. The sample has more than 90,000 clones; about 80% are singletons. The source was CD4+ or CD8+ T cells sorted from blood, collected in a trial of the OX40 agonist ivuxolimab. This receptor was taken from an adult with an advanced solid tumor such as melanoma, head and neck, liver or kidney cancer. The genes are TRBV6-4 and TRBJ2-1; 8 positions match TRBD2. CDR3 nucleotide sequence: TGTGCCAGCAGTGACTCTTCTAGCGGGAATGAGCAGTTCTTC. It translates to CASSDSSSGNEQFF.